This is a list of T cell receptor beta chains from one sample in a study of T cell repertoires in cytomegalovirus infection. TCRdb reprocessed the reads via MiXCR and lists one record per CDR3 protein. The table has approximately 250,000 distinct CDR3 sequences, roughly 10% seen once; the top ten hold approximately 16%. The sequencing input was PBMCs. The source is a human donor in good health (CMV status not recorded). Some clones in this sample may be carry-over from other donors' samples. Both conserved end residues are part of each CDR3. D genes are given only for firm matches. Part of the rows lack a size; the others show once, few, many or a class for expanded clones.

abundance: -
len: 15
j_gene: TRBJ2-7
v_gene: TRBV6-1
d_gene: TRBD2
CDR3aa: CASSASGGSSYEQYF
CDR3nt: TGTGCCAGCTCTGCTAGCGGGGGATCGTCCTACGAGCAGTACTTC

abundance: many
len: 14
j_gene: TRBJ1-1
v_gene: TRBV11-2
d_gene: -
CDR3aa: CASSRTRGATEAFF
CDR3nt: TGTGCCAGCAGCCGAACCCGGGGAGCCACTGAAGCTTTCTTT

abundance: many
len: 14
j_gene: TRBJ2-5
v_gene: TRBV7-2
d_gene: -
CDR3aa: CASEERGVEETQYF
CDR3nt: TGTGCCAGCGAAGAAAGGGGGGTAGAAGAGACCCAGTACTTC

abundance: many
len: 11
j_gene: TRBJ1-1
v_gene: TRBV19
d_gene: -
CDR3aa: CASSIGSWAFF
CDR3nt: TGTGCCAGTAGTATAGGGTCGTGGGCTTTCTTT

abundance: -
len: 15
j_gene: TRBJ2-3
v_gene: TRBV12-3/TRBV12-4
d_gene: -
CDR3aa: CASNPGHLPTDTQYF
CDR3nt: TGTGCCAGCAATCCGGGACACCTACCAACAGATACGCAGTATTTT

abundance: many
len: 14
j_gene: TRBJ1-1
v_gene: TRBV11-2
d_gene: -
CDR3aa: CASSLTGSNTEAFF
CDR3nt: TGTGCCAGCAGCTTAACGGGTTCGAACACTGAAGCTTTCTTT

abundance: few
len: 10
j_gene: TRBJ1-2
v_gene: TRBV30
d_gene: -
CDR3aa: CAWSDNGYTF
CDR3nt: TGTGCCTGGAGTGACAATGGCTACACCTTC

abundance: few
len: 13
j_gene: TRBJ1-1
v_gene: TRBV7-2
d_gene: -
CDR3aa: CASSLYGGVEAFF
CDR3nt: TGTGCCAGCAGCTTATATGGAGGAGTTGAAGCTTTCTTT

abundance: many
len: 15
j_gene: TRBJ1-1
v_gene: TRBV7-2
d_gene: -
CDR3aa: CASSLDPGRAREAFF
CDR3nt: TGTGCCAGCAGCTTAGACCCTGGCCGCGCTCGCGAAGCTTTCTTT

abundance: -
len: 17
j_gene: TRBJ1-5
v_gene: TRBV20-1
d_gene: -
CDR3aa: CSAVDELGSAGNQPQHF
CDR3nt: TGCAGTGCTGTGGATGAGTTGGGGTCGGCGGGCAATCAGCCCCAGCATTTT

abundance: many
len: 14
j_gene: TRBJ1-1
v_gene: TRBV28
d_gene: -
CDR3aa: CASSFSGAGTEAFF
CDR3nt: TGTGCCAGCAGTTTTTCAGGGGCTGGCACTGAAGCTTTCTTT

abundance: -
len: 13
j_gene: TRBJ2-5
v_gene: TRBV28
d_gene: -
CDR3aa: CASLQGNKETQYF
CDR3nt: TGTGCCAGCCTTCAGGGTAATAAGGAGACCCAGTACTTC

abundance: many
len: 15
j_gene: TRBJ1-5
v_gene: TRBV12-3/TRBV12-4
d_gene: -
CDR3aa: CASSLGQNVDQPQHF
CDR3nt: TGTGCCAGCAGCCTCGGACAGAATGTTGATCAGCCCCAGCATTTT

abundance: many
len: 14
j_gene: TRBJ1-2
v_gene: TRBV20-1
d_gene: TRBD1
CDR3aa: CSARDDRVGGGYTF
CDR3nt: TGCAGTGCTAGAGATGACAGGGTCGGGGGTGGCTACACCTTC